This T cell receptor (beta chain) was obtained from a study of T cell repertoires in cytomegalovirus infection. The overall study: Recently identified HLA-C-restricted CMV epitopes were among the peptides used. Indications of both CMV infection and matching HLA type were provided by public TCR beta signatures.

TCRdb recomputed calls from the reads with MiXCR, one row per CDR3 protein. Among 35,000 to 55,000 distinct CDR3 sequences listed, approximately 20% were seen once. Overall study findings and caveats: CMV-specific TCR beta clonotypes restricted by HLA-C were the ones dominating the ex vivo response. Summed frequency of shared TCR beta families picked out CMV carriers who also had the relevant HLA.

This clonotype has ten or more counts. Its antigen is as yet unknown. There are 16 residues in the CDR3. Germline V gene lookup returns CDR1 MNHNS and CDR2 SASEGT. V gave up 0 bases and J gave up 2 bases, with 13 bases separating them. The chain links TRBV6-1 to TRBJ2-5; D might be TRBD1 (6 bases). Sequencing used CD8+ T cells from cultured PBMCs, obtained from culture after CMV antigen stimulation. The receptor was derived from a human donor in good health (CMV status not recorded). Some clones in this sample may be carry-over from other donors' samples. This CDR3 is CASSEAGAGVQETQYF. For the CDR3, the DNA is TGTGCCAGCAGTGAAGCTGGGGCAGGGGTTCAAGAGACCCAGTACTTC.